What follows are 12 T cell receptor beta chains derived from one specimen sequenced in a study of vaccination and CD4 T cells after COVID-19. Stated treatment: roughly nine-day PBMC culture with coronavirus spike peptide pools or control peptides (ViraFEST assay). The study sequenced cultured CD4+ T cell DNA using the Oncomine TCR Beta short-read assay. TCRdb re-called the PCR reads through MiXCR, storing one row per CDR3 protein. The sample holds around 13,000 distinct CDR3 sequences, 35% to 40% seen once. For these TCRs, the target antigens are not known. The sequenced material came from cultured CD4+ T cells from blood. The receptors come from a human donor with COVID-19.

The gene calls are TRBV7-6 and TRBJ2-1, with D maybe TRBD1 (7 bases). The germline V and J ends were trimmed by 6 bases and 6 bases, with 18 bases remaining between them. The germline gives CDR1 SGHVS, CDR2 FNYEAQ. The CDR3 spans 15 residues. CDR3 DNA sequence: TGTGCCAGCAGTGGAGGGGGCGGGCCTTTCAATGAGCAGTTCTTC. Protein product: CASSGGGGPFNEQFF.

This clonotype was recorded a few times. The rearrangement links TRBV6-1 to TRBJ1-1; 9 bases fit TRBD1. The CDR3 spans 16 residues. J was trimmed by 6 bases and V by 7 bases; bases with no gene match: 15. In germline, CDR1 is MNHNS, CDR2 SASEGT. The CDR3 spells CASTAQSGTGRPEAFF. CDR3 in DNA: TGTGCCAGCACCGCCCAAAGTGGGACAGGGAGGCCTGAAGCTTTCTTT.

This clonotype has only a few counts. The chain employs TRBV12-3 or TRBV12-4 and TRBJ1-6; D not resolved. The CDR3 length is 15 residues. Deletions cut 3 bases from V and 5 bases from J, with 11 bases between. The CDR3 reads CASSFLAGNNSPLHF. The CDR3, as DNA: TGTGCCAGCAGTTTCCTGGCAGGCAATAATTCACCCCTCCACTTT.

About this clonotype itself: The junction departs from germline at one end; a sequencing error may be responsible. In DNA form, the CDR3 reads TGTGCCAGCAGCCCCAACAGGGGAGCAACAGAGATCCAGTACTTC. Translation gives CASSPNRGATEIQYF. The chain joins TRBV11-2 to TRBJ2-5; TRBD1 matches 7 bases. This CDR3 has 15 residues. Germline values: CDR1 SGHAT, CDR2 FQNNGV. The full variable domain, completed using reference TRBV11-2 and TRBJ2-5, is EAGVAQSPRYKIIEKRQSVAFWCNPISGHATLYWYQQILGQGPKLLIQFQNNGVVDDSQLPKDRFSAERLKGVDSTLKIQPAKLEDSAVYLCASSPNRGATEIQYFGPGTRLLVL.

The CDR3: CASSPSPAGTGELFF. The CDR3 region has the DNA TGTGCCAGCTCACCCAGTCCAGCGGGCACCGGGGAGCTGTTTTTT. The chain links TRBV18 to TRBJ2-2; D perhaps matches TRBD2 (6 bases). In germline, CDR1 is KGHSH, CDR2 LQKENI. CDR3 length: 15 residues. V lost 3 bases, J lost 4 bases, and 12 bases lay in between.

This chain connects TRBV12-3 or TRBV12-4 to TRBJ1-1, with a weak D call TRBD1 (6 bases). The V end was cut by 1 base, the J end by 8 bases, with 8 bases between. The CDR3 sequence is 12 residues long. This CDR3 reads CASSLGQGEAFF. As DNA, the CDR3 is TGTGCCAGCAGTTTAGGTCAGGGGGAAGCTTTCTTT.

The V call is TRBV20-1, the J call TRBJ2-7; 9 bases map to TRBD2. CDR1 and CDR2 (germline): DFQATT, SNEGSKA (reference sequence). This CDR3 comprises 17 residues. Trimming cost V 3 bases and J 2 bases; bases outside gene matches: 14. CDR3 residues: CSARSLAGQQSPYEQYF. CDR3 bases: TGCAGTGCTAGGAGTCTAGCGGGGCAGCAGTCCCCCTACGAGCAGTACTTC.

V usage is TRBV9 and J usage is TRBJ1-2, with D possibly matching TRBD1 (5 bases). The CDR3 totals 13 residues. V dropped 1 base and J dropped 8 bases, with 12 bases sitting between them. Germline loops: CDR1 SGDLS, CDR2 YYNGEE. In nucleotides, the CDR3 is TGTGCCAGCAGCGTACGCGGGGGGAGCGGCTACACCTTC. It is translated as CASSVRGGSGYTF.

The chain uses TRBV15 and TRBJ1-1; a possible D gene is TRBD1 (5 bases). The V gene's germline CDR1 is LNHNV and CDR2 YYDKDF (reference sequence). The V gene lost 0 bases and the J gene lost 3 bases, with 14 bases spanning the gap. The CDR3 extends over 16 amino acids. The CDR3 DNA reads TGTGCCACCAGCAGAGATCAGGGAGTGCTGGACACTGAAGCTTTCTTT. Translation: CATSRDQGVLDTEAFF.

The V and J genes are TRBV11-3 and TRBJ2-1; 11 positions agree with TRBD2. This CDR3 has 15 residues. With V trimmed by 4 bases and J by 9 bases, 8 bases remained unmatched. From germline, CDR1 is SGHNT and CDR2 YENEEA. This CDR3 is CASSSLSGGAGEQFF. The CDR3 DNA sequence: TGTGCCAGCAGCTCGCTTAGCGGGGGGGCCGGTGAGCAGTTCTTC.

The chain couples TRBV12-3 or TRBV12-4 to TRBJ1-1, with TRBD1 identical over 8 bases. The junction had 6 bases not matched to a gene; V was cut back by 4 bases and J by 5 bases. This CDR3 has 14 residues. CDR3 sequence (DNA): TGTGCCAGCAGTTCAGGACAGGGTAATACTGAAGCTTTCTTT. Residues: CASSSGQGNTEAFF.

This chain links TRBV20-1 with TRBJ1-5; the D gene is possibly TRBD1 (6 bases). The V end lost 1 base, the J end lost 6 bases, and 13 bases lay between the germline ends. The length of the CDR3 is 14 residues. The germline V gene encodes CDR1 DFQATT and CDR2 SNEGSKA (reference sequence). The CDR3 DNA follows: TGCAGTGCTAGAGGGGCAGGGGAGGCTCAGCCCCAGCATTTT. It specifies CSARGAGEAQPQHF.